This TCR beta chain appears in the sequencing data of a study of tumor-infiltrating lymphocytes in oesophageal squamous cell carcinoma. TCRdb re-analysed the PCR reads in MiXCR, keeping a single row per CDR3 protein. The sample shows over 15,000 distinct CDR3 sequences, nearly 45% of them seen only once. This clonotype was seen only a few times. The junction had 2 bases not matched to a gene; V was cut back by 7 bases and J by 3 bases. Germline loops: CDR1 MNHNS, CDR2 SASEGT. CDR3 size: 13 residues. J is TRBJ1-3 and V is TRBV6-1; 8 bases line up with TRBD1. The receptor comes from a male donor with esophageal squamous cell carcinoma. The sample taken for sequencing was esophageal tumor tissue. The CDR3 loop reads CASKQGGGNTIYF. The CDR3 DNA reads as TGTGCCAGCAAACAGGGGGGTGGAAACACCATATATTTT.